These 9 T cell receptor beta chains share one sample of origin, sequenced in a study of preoperative IRX-2 immunotherapy in early breast cancer. Measured with immunoSEQ multiplex PCR; TCRdb has only the in-frame clones, and not every one. The table shows roughly 99,000 clones, with approximately 90% occurring only once. Treatment meaning: preoperative locoregional IRX-2 cytokine immunotherapy. Sample: tumor tissue, taken after IRX-2 immunotherapy. These TCRs come from a human donor with breast cancer.

The CDR3 nucleotides are TGTGCCAGCTCACTGGGGGCAGACGGCTACACCTTC. Translating gives CASSLGADGYTF. This rearrangement joins TRBV18 to TRBJ1-2; a possible D gene is TRBD1 (6 bases). V was cut by 4 bases and J by 8 bases, with 11 bases left in between. Germline CDR1 reads KGHSH; CDR2 reads LQKENI. The CDR3 has 12 residues. Full variable domain (missing parts from reference TRBV18 and TRBJ1-2): NAGVMQNPRHLVRRRGQEARLRCSPMKGHSHVYWYRQLPEEGLKFMVYLQKENIIDESGMPKERFSAEFPKEGPSILRIQQVVRGDSAAYFCASSLGADGYTFGSGTRLTVV.

The V call is TRBV6-4, the J call TRBJ1-3, with TRBD1 matching 8 bases. This CDR3 comprises 15 residues. J lost 1 base, V lost 3 bases, and 2 bases had no gene match. From germline, CDR1 is MRHNA and CDR2 SNTAGT. Here the CDR3 DNA reads TGTGCCAGCAGTGAAGGACAGGGATCTGGAAACACCATATATTTT. Protein sequence: CASSEGQGSGNTIYF.

The chain couples TRBV19 to TRBJ1-5; a weak D match, TRBD1 (5 bases). The V end was cut by 3 bases, the J end by 1 base, with 16 bases between. The CDR3 extends over 17 amino acids. Germline assignment: CDR1 LNHDA and CDR2 SQIVND (reference sequence). CDR3 region: CASSINRGGISNQPQHF. CDR3 bases: TGTGCCAGTAGTATTAATAGGGGCGGCATAAGCAATCAGCCCCAGCATTTT.

The chain joins TRBV5-1 to TRBJ2-3, with D possibly being TRBD2 (6 bases). Per germline, CDR1 SGHRS and CDR2 YFSETQ. Trimming cost V 0 bases and J 1 base, with 12 bases left between them. This CDR3 region has 16 residues. CDR3 loop: CASSLAGAFGTDTQYF. The CDR3, as DNA: TGCGCCAGCAGCTTGGCGGGAGCTTTCGGCACAGATACGCAGTATTTT.

This clone was seen more than once but under ten times. The V call is TRBV19, the J call TRBJ2-2, with 8 positions matching TRBD1. CDR1 LNHDA and CDR2 SQIVND come from the germline V gene (reference sequence). With V trimmed by 5 bases and J by 7 bases, 6 bases remained unmatched. This CDR3 is built from 14 residues. The CDR3 DNA is TGTGCCAGTAGTCCGGACAGGGCGGTCGGGGAGCTGTTTTTT. It yields the protein CASSPDRAVGELFF.

The V call is TRBV5-1, the J call TRBJ2-2; weak D call: TRBD1 (6 bases). The CDR3 extends over 18 amino acids. With 1 base removed from V and 3 bases from J, the gap between germline ends came to 19 bases. The germline V gene encodes CDR1 SGHRS and CDR2 YFSETQ. CDR3: CASSLYTTGTYYTGELFF. The CDR3 bases are TGCGCCAGCAGCTTGTACACCACCGGGACATATTACACCGGGGAGCTGTTTTTT.

This clone is a singleton in its sample. The rearrangement joins TRBV28 to TRBJ2-7, with D possibly TRBD1 on 6 matching bases. V gave up 5 bases and J gave up 7 bases, with 12 bases separating them. The CDR3 extends over 12 amino acids. CDR1 MDHEN and CDR2 SYDVKM come from the germline V gene. CDR3 residues: CASSGGTGEQYF. The DNA for the CDR3 is TGTGCCAGCAGTGGGGGAACAGGGGAGCAGTACTTC.

The chain is built from TRBV28 and TRBJ1-2; 7 bases are shared with TRBD1. CDR1 is MDHEN and CDR2 is SYDVKM in the germline V gene. V lost 7 bases to trimming and J lost 3 bases; unmatched junction nucleotides: 5. The CDR3 is made up of 13 amino acids. The CDR3 sequence is CASNLDRDYGYTF. The CDR3 coding sequence is TGTGCCAGCAACCTAGACAGGGACTATGGCTACACCTTC.

The chain combines TRBV12-5 with TRBJ1-1; no reliable D call. The CDR3 has 11 residues. CDR1 LGHNT and CDR2 FRNRAP come from the germline V gene. The V and J ends lost 7 bases and 6 bases respectively, with 9 bases between them. As DNA, the CDR3 is TGTGCTAGTGCTTTAGGGTCTGAAGCTTTCTTT. Amino acids: CASALGSEAFF.